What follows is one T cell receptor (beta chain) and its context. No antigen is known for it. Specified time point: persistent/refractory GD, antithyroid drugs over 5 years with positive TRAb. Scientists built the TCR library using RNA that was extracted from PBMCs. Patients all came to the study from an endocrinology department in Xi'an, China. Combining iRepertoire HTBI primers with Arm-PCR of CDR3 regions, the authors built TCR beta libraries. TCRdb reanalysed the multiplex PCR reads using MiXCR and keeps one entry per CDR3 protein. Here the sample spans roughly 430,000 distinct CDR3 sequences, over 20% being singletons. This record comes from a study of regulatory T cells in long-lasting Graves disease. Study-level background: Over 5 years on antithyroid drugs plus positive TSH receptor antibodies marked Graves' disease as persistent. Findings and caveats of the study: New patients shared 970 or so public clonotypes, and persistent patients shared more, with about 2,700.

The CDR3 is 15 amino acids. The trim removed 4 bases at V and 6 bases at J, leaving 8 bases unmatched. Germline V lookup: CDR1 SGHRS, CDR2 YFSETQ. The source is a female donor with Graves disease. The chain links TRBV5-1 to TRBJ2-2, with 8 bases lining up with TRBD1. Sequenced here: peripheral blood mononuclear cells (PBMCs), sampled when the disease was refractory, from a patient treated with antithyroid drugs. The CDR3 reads CASSLPGQVAGELFF. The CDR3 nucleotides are TGCGCCAGCAGCCTTCCGGGACAGGTGGCCGGGGAGCTGTTTTTT. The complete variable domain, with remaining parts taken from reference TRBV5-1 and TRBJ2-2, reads KAGVTQTPRYLIKTRGQQVTLSCSPISGHRSVSWYQQTPGQGLQFLFEYFSETQRNKGNFPGRFSGRQFSNSRSEMNVSTLELGDSALYLCASSLPGQVAGELFFGEGSRLTVL.